This entry is about one T cell receptor beta chain. This record comes from a study of blood T cell repertoires in COVID-19. Overall study context: T cells, B-cell-depleted T cells, or PBMCs supplied cDNA or gDNA.

CDR1 and CDR2 from the germline V gene are MGHRA and YSYEKL. The CDR3 sequence is 15 residues long. V gave up 4 bases and J gave up 6 bases, with 18 bases separating them. Clones were sequenced by immunoSEQ multiplex PCR, and TCRdb holds only the in-frame ones, with some missing. The sample contains about 270,000 clones, around 90% of which appear only once. The chain employs TRBV4-1 and TRBJ1-2, with TRBD1 as a possible D gene (6 bases). Input material: PBMCs or T cells enriched from blood (not recorded which). The receptor was derived from a woman aged 55-75 years in a cohort exposed to, infected with or recovered from COVID-19 (not recorded which). The DNA for the CDR3 is TGCGCCAGCAGCCCGTTGACAGGAGGTTTGCATGGCTACACCTTC. Amino acid sequence: CASSPLTGGLHGYTF.